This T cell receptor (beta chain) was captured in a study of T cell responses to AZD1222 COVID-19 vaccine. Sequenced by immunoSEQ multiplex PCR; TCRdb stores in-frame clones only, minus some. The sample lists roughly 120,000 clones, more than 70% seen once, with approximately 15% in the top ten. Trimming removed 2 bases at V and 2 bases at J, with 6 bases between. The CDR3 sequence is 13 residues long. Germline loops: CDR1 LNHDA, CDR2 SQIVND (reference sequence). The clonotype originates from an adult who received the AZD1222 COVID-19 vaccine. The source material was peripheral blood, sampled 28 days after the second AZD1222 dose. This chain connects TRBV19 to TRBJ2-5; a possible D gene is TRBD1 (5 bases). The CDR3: CASSIQGQETQYF. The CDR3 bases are TGTGCCAGTAGTATACAGGGTCAAGAGACCCAGTACTTC.